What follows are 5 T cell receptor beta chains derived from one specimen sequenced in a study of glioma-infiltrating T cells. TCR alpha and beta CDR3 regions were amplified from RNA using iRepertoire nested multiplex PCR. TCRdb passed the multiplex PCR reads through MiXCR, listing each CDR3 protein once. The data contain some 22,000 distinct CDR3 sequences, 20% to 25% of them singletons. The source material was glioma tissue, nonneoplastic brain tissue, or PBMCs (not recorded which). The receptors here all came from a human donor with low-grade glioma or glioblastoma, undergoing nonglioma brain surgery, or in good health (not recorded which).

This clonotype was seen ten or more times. For the CDR3, the DNA is TGTGCCAGCTCACCGGGACACAGCTACGAGCAGTACTTC. Translating it yields CASSPGHSYEQYF. The rearrangement uses TRBV18 and TRBJ2-7; D possibly corresponds to TRBD1 (6 bases). With 3 bases removed from V and 3 bases from J, the gap between germline ends came to 9 bases. Germline V lookup: CDR1 KGHSH, CDR2 LQKENI. This CDR3 region has 13 residues.

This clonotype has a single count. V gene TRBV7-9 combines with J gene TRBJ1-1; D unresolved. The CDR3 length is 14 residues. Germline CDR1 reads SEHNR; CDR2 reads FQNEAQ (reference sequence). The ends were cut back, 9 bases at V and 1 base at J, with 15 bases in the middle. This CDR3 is CARSPVRGNTEAFF. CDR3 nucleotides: TGTGCCAGAAGCCCTGTCCGGGGGAACACTGAAGCTTTCTTT.

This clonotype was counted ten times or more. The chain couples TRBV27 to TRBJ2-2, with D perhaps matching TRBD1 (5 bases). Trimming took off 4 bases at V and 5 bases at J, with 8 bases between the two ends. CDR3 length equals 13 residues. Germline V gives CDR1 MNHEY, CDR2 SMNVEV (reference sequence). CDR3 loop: CASSSRTTGELFF. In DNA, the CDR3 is TGTGCCAGCAGTTCCAGGACAACCGGGGAGCTGTTTTTT.

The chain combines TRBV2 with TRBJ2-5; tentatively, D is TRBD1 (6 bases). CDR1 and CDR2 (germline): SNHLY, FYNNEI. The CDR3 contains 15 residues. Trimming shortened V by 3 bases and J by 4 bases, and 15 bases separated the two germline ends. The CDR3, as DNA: TGTGCCAGCAGTGAGAGTCTTATGGGGGCAGAGACCCAGTACTTC. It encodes CASSESLMGAETQYF.

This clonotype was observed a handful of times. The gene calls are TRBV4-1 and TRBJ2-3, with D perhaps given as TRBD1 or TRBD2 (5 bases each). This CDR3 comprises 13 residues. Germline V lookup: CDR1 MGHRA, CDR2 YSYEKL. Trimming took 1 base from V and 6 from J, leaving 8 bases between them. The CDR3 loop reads CASSQVGADTQYF. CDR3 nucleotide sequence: TGCGCCAGCAGCCAAGTCGGGGCGGATACGCAGTATTTT.